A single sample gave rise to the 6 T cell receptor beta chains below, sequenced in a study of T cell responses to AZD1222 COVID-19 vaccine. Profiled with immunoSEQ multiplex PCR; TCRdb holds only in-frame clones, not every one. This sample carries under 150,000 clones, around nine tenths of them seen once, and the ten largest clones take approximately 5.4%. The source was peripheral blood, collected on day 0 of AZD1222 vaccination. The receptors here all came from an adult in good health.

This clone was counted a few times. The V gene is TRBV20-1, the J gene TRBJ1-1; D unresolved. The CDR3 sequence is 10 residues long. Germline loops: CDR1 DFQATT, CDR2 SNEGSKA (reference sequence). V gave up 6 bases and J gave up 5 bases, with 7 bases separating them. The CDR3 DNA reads TGCAGTGCCAGTACGACTGAAGCTTTCTTT. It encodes CSASTTEAFF.

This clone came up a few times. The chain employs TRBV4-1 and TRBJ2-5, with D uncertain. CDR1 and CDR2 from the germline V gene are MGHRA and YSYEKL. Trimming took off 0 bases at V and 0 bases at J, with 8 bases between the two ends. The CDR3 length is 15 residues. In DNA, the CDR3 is TGCGCCAGCAGCCAAGAAGGAGAACACCAAGAGACCCAGTACTTC. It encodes CASSQEGEHQETQYF.

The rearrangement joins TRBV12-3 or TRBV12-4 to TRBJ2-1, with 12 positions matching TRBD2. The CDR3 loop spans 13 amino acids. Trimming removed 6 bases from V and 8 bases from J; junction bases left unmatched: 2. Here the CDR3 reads CASRRTSGDEQFF. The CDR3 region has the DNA TGTGCCAGCAGGAGGACTAGCGGGGATGAGCAGTTCTTC.

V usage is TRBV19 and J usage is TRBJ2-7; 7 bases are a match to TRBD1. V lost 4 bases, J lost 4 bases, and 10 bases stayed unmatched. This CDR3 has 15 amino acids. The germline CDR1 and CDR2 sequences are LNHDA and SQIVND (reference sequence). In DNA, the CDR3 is TGTGCCAGTAGTACCCATGCTGACAGGGAGTACGAGCAGTACTTC. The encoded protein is CASSTHADREYEQYF.

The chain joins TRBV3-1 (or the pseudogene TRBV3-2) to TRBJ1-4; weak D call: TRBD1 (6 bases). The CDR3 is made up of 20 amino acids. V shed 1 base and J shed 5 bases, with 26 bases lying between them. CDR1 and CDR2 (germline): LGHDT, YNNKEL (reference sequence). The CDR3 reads CASSQVFWRVEGGYNEKLFF. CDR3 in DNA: TGTGCCAGCAGCCAAGTTTTTTGGCGCGTCGAGGGGGGGTACAATGAAAAACTGTTTTTT.

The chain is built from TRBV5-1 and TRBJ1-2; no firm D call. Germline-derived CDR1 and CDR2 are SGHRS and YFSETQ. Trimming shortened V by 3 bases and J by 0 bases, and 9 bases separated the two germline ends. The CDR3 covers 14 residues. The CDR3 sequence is CASSSRASNYGYTF. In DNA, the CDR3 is TGCGCCAGCAGCTCTCGAGCCTCTAACTATGGCTACACCTTC.